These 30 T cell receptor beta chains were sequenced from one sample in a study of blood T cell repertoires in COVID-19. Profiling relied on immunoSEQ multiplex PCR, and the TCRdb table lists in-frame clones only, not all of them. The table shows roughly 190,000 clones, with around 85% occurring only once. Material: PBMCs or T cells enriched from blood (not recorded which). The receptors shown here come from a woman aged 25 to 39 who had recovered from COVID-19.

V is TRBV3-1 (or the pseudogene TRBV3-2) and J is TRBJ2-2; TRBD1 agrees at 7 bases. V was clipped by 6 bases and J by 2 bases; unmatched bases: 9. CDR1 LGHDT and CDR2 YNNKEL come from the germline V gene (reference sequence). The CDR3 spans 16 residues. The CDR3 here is CASSITGQANTGELFF. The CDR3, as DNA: TGTGCCAGCAGTATTACCGGACAGGCAAACACCGGGGAGCTGTTTTTT.

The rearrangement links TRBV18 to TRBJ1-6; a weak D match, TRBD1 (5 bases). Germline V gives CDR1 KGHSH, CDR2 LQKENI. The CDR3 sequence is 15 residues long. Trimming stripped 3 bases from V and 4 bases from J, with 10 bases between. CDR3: CASSPDPGYNSPLHF. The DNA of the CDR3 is TGTGCCAGCTCACCGGATCCAGGGTATAATTCACCCCTCCACTTT.

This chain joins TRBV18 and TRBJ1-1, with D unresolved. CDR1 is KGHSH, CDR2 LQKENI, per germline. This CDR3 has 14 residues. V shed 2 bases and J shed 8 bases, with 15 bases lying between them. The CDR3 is CASSPDAQWHEAFF. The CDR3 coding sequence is TGTGCCAGCTCACCAGATGCACAGTGGCACGAAGCTTTCTTT.

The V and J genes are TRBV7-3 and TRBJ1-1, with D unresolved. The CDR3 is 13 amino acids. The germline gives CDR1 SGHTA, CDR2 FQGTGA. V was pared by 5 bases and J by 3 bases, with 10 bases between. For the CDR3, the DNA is TGTGCCAGCAGCATCTCGGGTCACACTGAAGCTTTCTTT. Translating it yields CASSISGHTEAFF. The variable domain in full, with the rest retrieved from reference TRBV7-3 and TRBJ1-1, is GAGVSQTPSNKVTEKGKYVELRCDPISGHTALYWYRQSLGQGPEFLIYFQGTGAADDSGLPNDRFFAVRPEGSVSTLKIQRTERGDSAVYLCASSISGHTEAFFGQGTRLTVV.

CDR3 coding DNA: TGTGCCAGCAGCTTGTCTCAGGGCCGATTTTACAATGAGCAGTTCTTC. This gives the protein CASSLSQGRFYNEQFF. This chain uses TRBV5-5 with TRBJ2-1, with D perhaps TRBD1 (5 bases). The CDR3 loop spans 16 amino acids. Looked up from germline, CDR1 is SGHKS and CDR2 is YYEKEE (reference sequence). V lost 1 base and J 4 bases, leaving 15 bases between the germline ends.

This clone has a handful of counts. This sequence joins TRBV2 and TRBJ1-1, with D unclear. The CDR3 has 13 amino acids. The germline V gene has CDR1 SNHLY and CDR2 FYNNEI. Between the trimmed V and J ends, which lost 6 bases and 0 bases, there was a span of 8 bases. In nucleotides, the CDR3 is TGTGCCAGCAGCGCGAACGTGAACACTGAAGCTTTCTTT. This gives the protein CASSANVNTEAFF.

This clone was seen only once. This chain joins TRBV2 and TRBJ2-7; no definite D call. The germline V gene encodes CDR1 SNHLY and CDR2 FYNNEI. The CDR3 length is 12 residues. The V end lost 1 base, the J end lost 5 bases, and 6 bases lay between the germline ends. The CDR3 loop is CASSEVADEQYF. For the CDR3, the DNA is TGTGCCAGCAGTGAAGTGGCCGACGAGCAGTACTTC. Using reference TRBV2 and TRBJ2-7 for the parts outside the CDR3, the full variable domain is EPEVTQTPSHQVTQMGQEVILRCVPISNHLYFYWYRQILGQKVEFLVSFYNNEISEKSEIFDDQFSVERPDGSNFTLKIRSTKLEDSAMYFCASSEVADEQYFGPGTRLTVT.

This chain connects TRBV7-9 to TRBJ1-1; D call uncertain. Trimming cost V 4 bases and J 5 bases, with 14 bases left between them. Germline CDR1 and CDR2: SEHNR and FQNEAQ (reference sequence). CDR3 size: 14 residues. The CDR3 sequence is CASSSLLGGTEAFF. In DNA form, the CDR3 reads TGTGCCAGCAGCTCTCTTCTGGGAGGGACTGAAGCTTTCTTT.

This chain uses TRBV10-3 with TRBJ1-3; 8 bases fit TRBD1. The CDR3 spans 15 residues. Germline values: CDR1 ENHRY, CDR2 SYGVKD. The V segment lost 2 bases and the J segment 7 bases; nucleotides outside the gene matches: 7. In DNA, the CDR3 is TGTGCCATCAGTGAGGGACAGGGAGGGGCGAACACCATATATTTT. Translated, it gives CAISEGQGGANTIYF.

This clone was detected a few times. In DNA, the CDR3 is TGTGCCAGCAGTGCCTTGGACTCCTACTCTGGAAACACCATATATTTT. Residues: CASSALDSYSGNTIYF. The chain has TRBV27 and TRBJ1-3; D is unresolved. Germline V gene data show CDR1 as MNHEY and CDR2 as SMNVEV (reference sequence). The length of the CDR3 is 16 residues. V was shortened by 5 bases and J by 0 bases, with 14 bases between the two germline ends.

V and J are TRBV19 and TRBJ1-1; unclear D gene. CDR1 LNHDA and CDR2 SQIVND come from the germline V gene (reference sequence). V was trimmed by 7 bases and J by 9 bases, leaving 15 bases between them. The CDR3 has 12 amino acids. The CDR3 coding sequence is TGTGCCAGTACCCAAGTCGGCAGGCAAGCTTTCTTT. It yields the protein CASTQVGRQAFF.

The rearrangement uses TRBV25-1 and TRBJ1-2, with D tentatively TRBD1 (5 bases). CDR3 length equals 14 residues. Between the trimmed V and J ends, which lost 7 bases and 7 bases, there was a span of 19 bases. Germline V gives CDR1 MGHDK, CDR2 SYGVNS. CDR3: CASTPPGGVFGYTF. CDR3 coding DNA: TGTGCCAGCACCCCTCCCGGAGGGGTCTTTGGCTACACCTTC.

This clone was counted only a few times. Here the CDR3 reads CASSPTGITGELFF. The CDR3 nucleotides read TGTGCCAGCAGCCCAACAGGTATAACCGGGGAGCTGTTTTTT. This chain joins TRBV7-2 and TRBJ2-2; tentative D call: TRBD1 (5 bases). This CDR3 contains 14 residues. CDR1 and CDR2 from the germline V gene are SGHTA and FQGNSA. V was cut by 5 bases and J by 5 bases, with 12 bases left in between.

The CDR3 is CASSVATRGDTEAFF. CDR3 coding DNA: TGTGCCAGCAGCGTAGCTACCCGGGGTGACACTGAAGCTTTCTTT. V usage is TRBV9 and J usage is TRBJ1-1; unclear D gene. Germline assignment: CDR1 SGDLS and CDR2 YYNGEE. The V end lost 0 bases, the J end lost 3 bases, and 12 bases lay between the germline ends. CDR3 length: 15 amino acids. Full variable domain (missing parts from reference TRBV9 and TRBJ1-1): DSGVTQTPKHLITATGQRVTLRCSPRSGDLSVYWYQQSLDQGLQFLIQYYNGEERAKGNILERFSAQQFPDLHSELNLSSLELGDSALYFCASSVATRGDTEAFFGQGTRLTVV.

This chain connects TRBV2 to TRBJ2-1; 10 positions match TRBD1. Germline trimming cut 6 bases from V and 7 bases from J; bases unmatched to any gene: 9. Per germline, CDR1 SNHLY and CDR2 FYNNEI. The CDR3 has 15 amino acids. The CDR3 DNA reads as TGTGCCAGCAGCGACCCGGGACAGGGGTGGAATGAGCAGTTCTTC. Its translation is CASSDPGQGWNEQFF.

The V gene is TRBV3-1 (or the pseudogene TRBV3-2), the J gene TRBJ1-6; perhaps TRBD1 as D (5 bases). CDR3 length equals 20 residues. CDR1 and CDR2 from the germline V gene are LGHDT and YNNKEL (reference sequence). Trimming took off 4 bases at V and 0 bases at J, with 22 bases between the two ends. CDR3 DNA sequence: TGTGCCAGCAGCCCACATGGCAGGAGTGGGGCAAGCTCCTATAATTCACCCCTCCACTTT. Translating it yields CASSPHGRSGASSYNSPLHF.

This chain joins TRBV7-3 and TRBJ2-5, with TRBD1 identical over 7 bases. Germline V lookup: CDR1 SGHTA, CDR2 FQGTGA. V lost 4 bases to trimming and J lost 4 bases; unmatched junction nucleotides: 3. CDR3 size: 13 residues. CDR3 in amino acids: CASSSNRGETQYF. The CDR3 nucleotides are TGTGCCAGCAGCTCTAACAGGGGAGAGACCCAGTACTTC. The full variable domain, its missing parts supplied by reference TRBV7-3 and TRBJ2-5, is GAGVSQTPSNKVTEKGKYVELRCDPISGHTALYWYRQSLGQGPEFLIYFQGTGAADDSGLPNDRFFAVRPEGSVSTLKIQRTERGDSAVYLCASSSNRGETQYFGPGTRLLVL.

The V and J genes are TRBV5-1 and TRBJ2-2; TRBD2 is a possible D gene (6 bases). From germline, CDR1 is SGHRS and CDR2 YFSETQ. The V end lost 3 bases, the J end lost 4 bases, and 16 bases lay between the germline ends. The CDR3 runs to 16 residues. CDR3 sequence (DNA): TGCGCCAGCAGCTCCGTCCCGGGACTGGCCACCGGGGAGCTGTTTTTT. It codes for CASSSVPGLATGELFF.

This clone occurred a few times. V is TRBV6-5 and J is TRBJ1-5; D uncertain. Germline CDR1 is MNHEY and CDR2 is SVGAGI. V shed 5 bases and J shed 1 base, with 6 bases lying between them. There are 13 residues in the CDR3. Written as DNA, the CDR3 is TGTGCCAGCAGTCAGTCGAGCAATCAGCCCCAGCATTTT. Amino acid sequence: CASSQSSNQPQHF.

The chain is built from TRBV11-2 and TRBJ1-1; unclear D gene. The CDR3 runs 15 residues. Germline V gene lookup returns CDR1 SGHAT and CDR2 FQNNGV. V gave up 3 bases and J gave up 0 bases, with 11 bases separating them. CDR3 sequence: CASSFLQNMNTEAFF. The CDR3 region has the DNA TGTGCCAGCAGCTTTCTACAGAACATGAACACTGAAGCTTTCTTT.

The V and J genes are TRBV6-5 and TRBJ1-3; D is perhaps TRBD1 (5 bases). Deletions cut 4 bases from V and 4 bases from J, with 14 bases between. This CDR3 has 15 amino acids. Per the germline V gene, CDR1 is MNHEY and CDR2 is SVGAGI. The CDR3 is CASSSSRASGNTIYF. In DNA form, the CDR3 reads TGTGCCAGCAGTTCCAGCAGGGCTTCGGGAAACACCATATATTTT.

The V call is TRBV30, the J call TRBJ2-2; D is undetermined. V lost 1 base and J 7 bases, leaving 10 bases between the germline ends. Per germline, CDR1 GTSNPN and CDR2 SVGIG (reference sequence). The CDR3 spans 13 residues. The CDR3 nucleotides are TGTGCCTGGAGTGATGTGGCAGGCGGGGAGCTGTTTTTT. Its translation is CAWSDVAGGELFF.

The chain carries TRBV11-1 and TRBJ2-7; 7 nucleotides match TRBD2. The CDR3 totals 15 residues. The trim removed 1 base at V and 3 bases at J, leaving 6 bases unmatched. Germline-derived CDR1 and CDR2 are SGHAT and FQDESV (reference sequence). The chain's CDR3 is CASSLGSGFGYEQYF. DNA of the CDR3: TGTGCCAGCAGCTTAGGTAGCGGGTTCGGCTACGAGCAGTACTTC. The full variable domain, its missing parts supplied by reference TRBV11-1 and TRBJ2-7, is EAEVAQSPRYKITEKSQAVAFWCDPISGHATLYWYRQILGQGPELLVQFQDESVVDDSQLPKDRFSAERLKGVDSTLKIQPAELGDSAMYLCASSLGSGFGYEQYFGPGTRLTVT.

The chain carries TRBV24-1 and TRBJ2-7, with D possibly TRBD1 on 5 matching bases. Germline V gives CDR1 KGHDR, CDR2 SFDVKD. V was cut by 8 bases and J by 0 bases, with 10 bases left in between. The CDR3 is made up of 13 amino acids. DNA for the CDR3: TGTGCCACCAAGTCGGACACCTCCTACGAGCAGTACTTC. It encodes CATKSDTSYEQYF.

The CDR3 bases are TGTGCCAGCAGGGTCGAGAACTATGGCTACACCTTC. Protein product: CASRVENYGYTF. The chain carries TRBV28 and TRBJ1-2, with no clear D. This CDR3 region has 12 residues. With 6 bases removed from V and 2 bases from J, the gap between germline ends came to 7 bases. Germline CDR1 MDHEN, CDR2 SYDVKM.

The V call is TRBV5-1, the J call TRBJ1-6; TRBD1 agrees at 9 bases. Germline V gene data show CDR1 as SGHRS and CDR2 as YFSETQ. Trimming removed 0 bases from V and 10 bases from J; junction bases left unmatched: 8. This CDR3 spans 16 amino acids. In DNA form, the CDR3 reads TGCGCCAGCAGCTTGGCTGCGGGACAGGGAGGATCACCCCTCCACTTT. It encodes CASSLAAGQGGSPLHF. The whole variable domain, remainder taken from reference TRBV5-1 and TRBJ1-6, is KAGVTQTPRYLIKTRGQQVTLSCSPISGHRSVSWYQQTPGQGLQFLFEYFSETQRNKGNFPGRFSGRQFSNSRSEMNVSTLELGDSALYLCASSLAAGQGGSPLHFGNGTRLTVT.

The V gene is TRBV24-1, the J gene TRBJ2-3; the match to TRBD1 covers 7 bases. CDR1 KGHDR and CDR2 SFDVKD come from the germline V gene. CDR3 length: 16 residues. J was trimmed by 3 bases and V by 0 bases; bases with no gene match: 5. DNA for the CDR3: TGTGCCACCAGTGATTTGGAGGGGGCGCGTACAGATACGCAGTATTTT. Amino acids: CATSDLEGARTDTQYF.

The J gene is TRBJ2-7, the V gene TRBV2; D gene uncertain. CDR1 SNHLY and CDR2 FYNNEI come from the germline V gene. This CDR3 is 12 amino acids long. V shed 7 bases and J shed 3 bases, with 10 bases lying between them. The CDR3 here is CASMRLFYEQYF. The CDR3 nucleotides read TGTGCCAGCATGAGACTTTTCTACGAGCAGTACTTC.

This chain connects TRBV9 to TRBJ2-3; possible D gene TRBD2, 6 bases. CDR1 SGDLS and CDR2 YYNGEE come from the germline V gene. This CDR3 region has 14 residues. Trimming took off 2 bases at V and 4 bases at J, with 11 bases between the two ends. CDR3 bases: TGTGCCAGCAGCGTCCGACTAGGATCAGATACGCAGTATTTT. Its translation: CASSVRLGSDTQYF.

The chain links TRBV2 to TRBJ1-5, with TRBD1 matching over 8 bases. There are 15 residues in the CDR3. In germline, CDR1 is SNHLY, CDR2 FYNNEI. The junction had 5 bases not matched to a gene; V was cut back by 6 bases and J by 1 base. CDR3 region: CASRQGGRSNQPQHF. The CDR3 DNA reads TGTGCCAGCAGACAGGGGGGACGAAGCAATCAGCCCCAGCATTTT.